Given below is one TCR beta chain in context. Its antigen is not known. This sample was taken from a study of T cell responses to AZD1222 COVID-19 vaccine. Clones were read by immunoSEQ multiplex PCR, and TCRdb kept only the in-frame ones, dropping some. In the table there are about 130,000 clones, approximately 83% of which are singletons. Study results and caveats: Two doses of AZD1222 preceded a rise in Spike-specific TCR breadth and depth. The reported proportion of spike-specific TCRs targeting unmutated variant regions was nearly half. None of the repertoires were sampled until the peak T cell response had passed.

From germline, CDR1 is MNHEY and CDR2 SVGAGI. The CDR3 is made up of 11 amino acids. The gene calls are TRBV6-5 and TRBJ1-2, with 9 positions matching TRBD1. This TCR derives from an adult in good health. Sequenced here: peripheral blood, sampled on day 0 of AZD1222 vaccination. In DNA form, the CDR3 reads TGTGCAGCAAACAGGGGGCCCGCTTGCACCTTC. It specifies CAANRGPACTF.